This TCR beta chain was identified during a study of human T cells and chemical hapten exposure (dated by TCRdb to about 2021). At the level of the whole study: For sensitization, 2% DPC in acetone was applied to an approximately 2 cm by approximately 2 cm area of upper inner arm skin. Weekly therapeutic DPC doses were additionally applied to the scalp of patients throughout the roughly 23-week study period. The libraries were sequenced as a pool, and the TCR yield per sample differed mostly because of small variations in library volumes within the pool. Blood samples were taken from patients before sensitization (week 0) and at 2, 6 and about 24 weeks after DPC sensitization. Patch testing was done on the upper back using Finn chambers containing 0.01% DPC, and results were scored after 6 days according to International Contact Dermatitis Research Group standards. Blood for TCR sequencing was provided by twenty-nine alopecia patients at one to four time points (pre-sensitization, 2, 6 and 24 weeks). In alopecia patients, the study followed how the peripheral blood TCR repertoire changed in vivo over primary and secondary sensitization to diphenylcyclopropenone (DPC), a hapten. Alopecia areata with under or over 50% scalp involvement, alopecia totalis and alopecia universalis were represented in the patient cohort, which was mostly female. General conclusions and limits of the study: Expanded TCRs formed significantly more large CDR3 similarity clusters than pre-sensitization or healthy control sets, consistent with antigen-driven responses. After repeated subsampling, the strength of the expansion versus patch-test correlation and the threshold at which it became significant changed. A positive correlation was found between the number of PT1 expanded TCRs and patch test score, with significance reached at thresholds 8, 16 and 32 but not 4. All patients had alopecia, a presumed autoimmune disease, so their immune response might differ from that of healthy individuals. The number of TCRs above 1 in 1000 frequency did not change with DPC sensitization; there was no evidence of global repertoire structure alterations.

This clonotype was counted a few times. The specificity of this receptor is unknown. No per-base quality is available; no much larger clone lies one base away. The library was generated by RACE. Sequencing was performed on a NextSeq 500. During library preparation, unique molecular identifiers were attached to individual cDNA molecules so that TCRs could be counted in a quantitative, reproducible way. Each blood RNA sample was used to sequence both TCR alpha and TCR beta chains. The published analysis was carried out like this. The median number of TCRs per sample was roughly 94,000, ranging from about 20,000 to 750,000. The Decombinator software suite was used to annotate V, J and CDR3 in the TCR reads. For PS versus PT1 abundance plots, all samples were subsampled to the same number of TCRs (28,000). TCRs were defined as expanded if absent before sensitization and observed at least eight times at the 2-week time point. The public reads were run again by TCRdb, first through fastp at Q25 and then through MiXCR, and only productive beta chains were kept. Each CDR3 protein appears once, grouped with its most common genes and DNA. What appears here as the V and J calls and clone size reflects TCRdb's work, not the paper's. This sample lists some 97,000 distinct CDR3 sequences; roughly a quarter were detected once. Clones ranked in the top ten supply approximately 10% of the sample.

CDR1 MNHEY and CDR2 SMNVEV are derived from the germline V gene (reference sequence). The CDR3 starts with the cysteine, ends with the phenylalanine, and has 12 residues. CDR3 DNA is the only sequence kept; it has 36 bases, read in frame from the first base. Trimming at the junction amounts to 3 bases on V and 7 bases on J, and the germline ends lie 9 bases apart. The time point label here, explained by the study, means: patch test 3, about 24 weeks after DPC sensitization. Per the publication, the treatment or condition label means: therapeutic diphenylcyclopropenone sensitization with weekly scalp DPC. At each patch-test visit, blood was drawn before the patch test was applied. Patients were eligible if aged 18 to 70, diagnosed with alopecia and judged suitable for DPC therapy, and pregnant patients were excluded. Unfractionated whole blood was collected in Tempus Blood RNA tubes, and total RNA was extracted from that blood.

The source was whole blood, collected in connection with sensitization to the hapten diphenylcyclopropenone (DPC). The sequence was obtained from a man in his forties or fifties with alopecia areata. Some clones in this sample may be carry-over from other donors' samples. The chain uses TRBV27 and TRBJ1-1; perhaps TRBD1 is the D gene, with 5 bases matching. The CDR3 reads CASSLYGGEAFF. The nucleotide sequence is TGTGCCAGCAGTTTGTATGGGGGTGAAGCTTTCTTT.